The 27 T cell receptor beta chains below come from one sample, sequenced in a study of cytomegalovirus exposure and HLA in healthy donors. The PCR used 60 Vbeta and 13 Jbeta primers. Assay used: immunoSEQ multiplex PCR; TCRdb lists only in-frame clones, some missing. The data show 150,000 or so clones, with approximately 73% seen just once and about 9.4% held by the top ten. The material sequenced was PBMCs. The source is a man aged 25 to 45 in good health and CMV-seropositive.

The chain carries TRBV30 and TRBJ1-5; D not certain. V lost 0 bases, J lost 7 bases, and 13 bases lay in between. Germline lookup yields CDR1 GTSNPN and CDR2 SVGIG (reference sequence). The CDR3 has 14 amino acids. The CDR3 spells CAWSVDRGQQPQHF. The CDR3 DNA reads as TGTGCCTGGAGTGTGGACCGCGGGCAGCAGCCCCAGCATTTT.

The chain links TRBV19 to TRBJ2-3; 16 positions match TRBD2. There are 17 residues in the CDR3. Germline V gene sequence: CDR1 LNHDA, CDR2 SQIVND (reference sequence). Trimming at V came to 5 bases and at J to 4 bases, leaving 6 bases not matched to a gene. The CDR3 reads CASSVGLAGGLADTQYF. DNA of the CDR3: TGTGCCAGTAGTGTGGGACTAGCGGGAGGGTTGGCAGATACGCAGTATTTT.

The chain couples TRBV6-4 to TRBJ2-2; 11 bases align to TRBD2. The J segment lost 4 bases and the V segment lost 5 bases, leaving 0 bases of the junction unmatched. CDR1 and CDR2 (germline): MRHNA, SNTAGT. The CDR3 is made up of 14 amino acids. This CDR3 reads CASSLAGGTGELFF. The CDR3 coding sequence is TGTGCCAGCAGTCTAGCGGGGGGCACCGGGGAGCTGTTTTTT.

The chain has TRBV7-9 and TRBJ2-1; 9 nucleotides line up with TRBD2. This CDR3 comprises 17 residues. Germline assignment: CDR1 SEHNR and CDR2 FQNEAQ (reference sequence). J gave up 5 bases and V 5 bases, and 13 bases lay outside the gene matches. The CDR3 protein is CASSPIRSGLAHNEQFF. The CDR3 DNA reads TGTGCCAGCAGCCCAATACGATCGGGACTAGCCCACAATGAGCAGTTCTTC.

V and J are TRBV5-1 and TRBJ2-1; 8 bases are shared with TRBD2. CDR1 and CDR2 (germline): SGHRS, YFSETQ. V was pared by 0 bases and J by 5 bases, with 4 bases of the junction left unmatched. This CDR3 has 15 amino acids. The CDR3 reads CASSLVAGGHNEQFF. DNA for the CDR3: TGCGCCAGCAGCTTGGTTGCGGGAGGCCACAATGAGCAGTTCTTC.

The chain employs TRBV10-2 and TRBJ1-4; D may be TRBD1 (6 bases). The V end lost 3 bases, the J end lost 8 bases, and 13 bases lay between the germline ends. CDR1 is WSHSY, CDR2 SAAADI, per germline. The CDR3 loop spans 14 amino acids. In nucleotides, the CDR3 is TGCGCCAGCAGTGAATTCAGGGGTTACGAAAAACTGTTTTTT. It codes for CASSEFRGYEKLFF.

This clone came up once. V is TRBV30 and J is TRBJ1-1; maybe TRBD1 (6 bases). V dropped 5 bases and J dropped 5 bases, with 18 bases sitting between them. CDR1 and CDR2 (germline): GTSNPN, SVGIG (reference sequence). The CDR3 covers 14 residues. CDR3 loop: CAWVNRGTLTEAFF. CDR3 coding DNA: TGTGCCTGGGTAAATAGGGGGACCCTGACTGAAGCTTTCTTT.

This clone was found a few times. V is TRBV6-5 and J is TRBJ2-7, with 9 bases matching TRBD1. Looked up from germline, CDR1 is MNHEY and CDR2 is SVGAGI. The junction had 9 bases not matched to a gene; V was cut back by 4 bases and J by 5 bases. The CDR3 is 15 residues long. The CDR3 DNA is TGTGCCAGCAGTTCTTCCGGGACAGGGTTCAACGAGCAGTACTTC. It specifies CASSSSGTGFNEQYF.

The chain links TRBV13 to TRBJ2-3; 10 nucleotides agree with TRBD2. Per the germline V gene, CDR1 is PRHDT and CDR2 is FYEKMQ (reference sequence). The ends lost 6 bases at V and 7 bases at J; junction bases unmatched: 7. CDR3 size: 14 residues. The CDR3 coding sequence is TGTGCCAGCAGTCCGACTAGCGGGCTGTATACGCAGTATTTT. It specifies CASSPTSGLYTQYF.

DNA for the CDR3: TGTGCCAGCAGCCGGACAGGTTCGGTCAATGAGCAGTTCTTC. Translated, it gives CASSRTGSVNEQFF. The chain employs TRBV5-4 and TRBJ2-1; 7 positions agree with TRBD1. Germline CDR1 and CDR2: SGHNT and YYREEE (reference sequence). The trim removed 4 bases at V and 6 bases at J, leaving 7 bases unmatched. The CDR3 is 14 amino acids.

The chain recombines TRBV28 with TRBJ2-5; D perhaps matches TRBD2 (6 bases). The CDR3 runs 13 residues. The germline V gene has CDR1 MDHEN and CDR2 SYDVKM. V was pared by 5 bases and J by 7 bases, with 14 bases between. The CDR3: CASSPPHGGTQYF. DNA for the CDR3: TGTGCCAGCAGTCCCCCCCACGGGGGGACCCAGTACTTC.

This clone appeared once. No conserved phenylalanine or tryptophan ends this CDR3, so it is likely a read error. The DNA is left out, because the CDR3 cannot be placed on it with certainty; the CDR3 is given as TCRdb lists it. V is TRBV28 and J is TRBJ1-1. Counting both end residues, the CDR3 totals 15 amino acids. Looked up from germline, CDR1 is MDHEN and CDR2 is SYDVKM. CDR3 region: CASSRKDDGGWSLNL.

A note on this clone: Additional DNA sequences in this sample encode the identical CDR3. This chain uses TRBV6-5 with TRBJ1-5; the match to TRBD1 covers 7 bases. Germline V gene lookup returns CDR1 MNHEY and CDR2 SVGAGI. Trimming removed 0 bases from V and 1 base from J; junction bases left unmatched: 0. The CDR3 covers 15 residues. CDR3 DNA sequence: TGTGCCAGCAGTTACTCGACAGGGAGCAATCAGCCCCAGCATTTT. Translating it yields CASSYSTGSNQPQHF.

This clone appeared a single time. DNA for the CDR3: TGTGCCAGCAGCGTAAGCATTTCCATCCCAGGCGAAAAACTGTTTTTT. Translated: CASSVSISIPGEKLFF. V is TRBV11-2 and J is TRBJ1-4; unclear D gene. Trimming shortened V by 5 bases and J by 8 bases, and 21 bases separated the two germline ends. There are 16 residues in the CDR3. Germline V lookup: CDR1 SGHAT, CDR2 FQNNGV.

The sample holds a few counts of this clone. The rearrangement joins TRBV7-9 to TRBJ2-1; TRBD2 is a possible D gene (5 bases). CDR1 is SEHNR and CDR2 is FQNEAQ in the germline V gene (reference sequence). The CDR3 runs 15 residues. CDR3: CSVPWPRDSYNEQFF. In DNA, the CDR3 is TGTTCCGTCCCCTGGCCCCGGGATTCCTACAATGAGCAGTTCTTC.

The chain recombines TRBV30 with TRBJ1-2; 9 nucleotides match TRBD1. J was trimmed by 8 bases and V by 0 bases; bases with no gene match: 7. Germline V CDR1 and CDR2: GTSNPN, SVGIG (reference sequence). The CDR3 totals 14 residues. CDR3 sequence: CAWSVQGANLGYTF. The CDR3 DNA reads as TGTGCCTGGAGTGTACAGGGGGCGAACTTAGGCTACACCTTC.

The rearrangement joins TRBV9 to TRBJ2-7; 7 bases map to TRBD1. This CDR3 region has 15 residues. Losses at the gene ends were 0 bases for V and 3 bases for J; bases not matched to a gene: 6. Germline lookup yields CDR1 SGDLS and CDR2 YYNGEE. CDR3 in amino acids: CASSVGGTVNYEQYF. The CDR3 DNA is TGTGCCAGCAGCGTAGGAGGGACAGTAAACTACGAGCAGTACTTC.

V is TRBV12-5 and J is TRBJ2-3, with TRBD2 matching 15 bases. The CDR3 contains 17 residues. V was clipped by 7 bases and J by 3 bases; unmatched bases: 8. Germline V gives CDR1 LGHNT, CDR2 FRNRAP. This CDR3 is CASVRTSGRAITDTQYF. DNA for the CDR3: TGTGCTAGTGTTAGGACTAGCGGGAGGGCGATTACAGATACGCAGTATTTT.

Concerning this clone itself: In the same sample, other DNA sequences code for this CDR3. The CDR3 is CAWSEQNYGYTF. The CDR3 coding sequence is TGTGCCTGGAGCGAACAAAACTATGGCTACACCTTC. The rearrangement uses TRBV30 and TRBJ1-2; D unclear. Per the germline V gene, CDR1 is GTSNPN and CDR2 is SVGIG (reference sequence). With 3 bases removed from V and 2 bases from J, the gap between germline ends came to 7 bases. The CDR3 has 12 residues.

The chain has TRBV6-4 and TRBJ1-5; possible D gene TRBD1, 5 bases. Looked up from germline, CDR1 is MRHNA and CDR2 is SNTAGT. V lost 8 bases to trimming and J lost 5 bases, with 10 bases between them. This CDR3 is built from 12 residues. The CDR3 sequence: CASPRGDQPQHF. As DNA, the CDR3 is TGTGCCAGCCCTAGGGGCGATCAGCCCCAGCATTTT.

The chain couples TRBV9 to TRBJ2-3, with 12 bases fitting TRBD2. CDR3 size: 17 residues. Germline V gene lookup returns CDR1 SGDLS and CDR2 YYNGEE. V dropped 3 bases and J dropped 7; count of bases not matched to a gene: 12. The DNA for the CDR3 is TGTGCCAGCAGCGGACTAGGACTAGCGGGATTCCCCTATACGCAGTATTTT. It translates to CASSGLGLAGFPYTQYF.

The CDR3 nucleotides read TGCGCCAGCAGCCAAGGGACGGCGGGAGAGCAGTTCTTC. Its protein is CASSQGTAGEQFF. The chain carries TRBV4-1 and TRBJ2-1; D possibly corresponds to TRBD2 (6 bases). CDR3 length: 13 residues. Germline loops: CDR1 MGHRA, CDR2 YSYEKL. Trimming cost V 1 base and J 10 bases, with 11 bases left between them.

This clone was seen more than once but under ten times. CDR3 sequence reads: CASRRYSGSGYNEQFF. The CDR3 DNA reads as TGTGCCAGCAGACGCTACTCGGGGTCGGGGTACAATGAGCAGTTCTTC. The chain recombines TRBV5-4 with TRBJ2-1; perhaps TRBD2 as D (5 bases). Trimming removed 5 bases from V and 4 bases from J, with 19 bases in between. Germline CDR1 is SGHNT and CDR2 is YYREEE (reference sequence). This CDR3 contains 16 residues.

This clone appeared once. This chain links TRBV7-3 with TRBJ2-7; possibly TRBD2 for D (5 bases). V lost 2 bases to trimming and J lost 6 bases, with 17 bases between them. Germline V CDR1 and CDR2: SGHTA, FQGTGA. The CDR3 contains 15 residues. The CDR3 bases are TGTGCCAGCAGCTTAGTATTAGCGCCGAGTGGCGAGCAGTACTTC. It encodes CASSLVLAPSGEQYF.

This chain joins TRBV5-1 and TRBJ1-2; 8 bases are shared with TRBD1. This CDR3 region has 13 residues. Germline trimming cut 4 bases from V and 5 bases from J; bases unmatched to any gene: 4. Per germline, CDR1 SGHRS and CDR2 YFSETQ. The CDR3 DNA reads as TGCGCCAGCAGCGTGGACAGGGTTTATGGCTACACCTTC. It yields the protein CASSVDRVYGYTF.

The V gene is TRBV7-3, the J gene TRBJ2-1; the D gene is possibly TRBD1 (6 bases). V dropped 7 bases and J dropped 7 bases, with 14 bases sitting between them. The CDR3 is made up of 13 amino acids. Germline V gene lookup returns CDR1 SGHTA and CDR2 FQGTGA. In nucleotides, the CDR3 is TGTGCCAGCACCACGGACAGCTCAAATGAGCAGTTCTTC. This codes for CASTTDSSNEQFF.

J is TRBJ2-7 and V is TRBV10-3; D is possibly TRBD2 (5 bases). CDR1 is ENHRY, CDR2 SYGVKD, per germline. CDR3 length: 16 residues. V was cut by 2 bases and J by 5 bases, with 19 bases left in between. The CDR3 sequence is CAISEGENSFHDEQYF. The DNA of the CDR3 is TGTGCCATCAGTGAGGGGGAGAACTCCTTTCATGACGAGCAGTACTTC.